The TCR beta chain described here comes from a study of blood T cell repertoires in COVID-19. Participant-given clinical history determined each cohort assignment. Among Cohort 3 donors, those recovered had two negative PCRs, clearance, or symptom resolution. Libraries were prepared by immunoSEQ multiplex PCR; TCRdb keeps only in-frame clonotypes and omits some of them. Counted here are 250,000 to 400,000 clones, roughly 90% occurring once; the ten biggest clones make up approximately 2.5%. Remarks on this clone: The same CDR3 is also encoded by other DNA sequences in this sample.

The CDR3 length is 14 residues. V was pared by 4 bases and J by 8 bases, with 5 bases of the junction left unmatched. The V gene's germline CDR1 is KGHDR and CDR2 SFDVKD. This TCR derives from a man aged 55 to 69 who had recovered from COVID-19. The V gene is TRBV24-1, the J gene TRBJ2-1; 9 bases agree with TRBD2. The source material was PBMCs or T cells enriched from blood (not recorded which). Here the CDR3 reads CATSDPGTSYEQFF. CDR3 nucleotides: TGTGCCACCAGTGACCCCGGGACTAGCTATGAGCAGTTCTTC.